These T cell receptor beta chains were read from a single sample in a study of beta chain features in type 1 diabetes. Clones were read by immunoSEQ multiplex PCR, and TCRdb kept only the in-frame ones, dropping some. The sample has approximately 150,000 clones, over 9.5% seen once; the top ten hold approximately 1.3%. Material for sequencing was naive CD4+ T cells from blood. Receptor source: a man between 18 and 29 years old in good health. Both conserved end residues are part of each CDR3. A D gene is named only where the DNA matches it firmly. Some rows mark clone size as missing; the rest say once, few, many or name a class of expanded clone.

v_gene,j_gene,d_gene,abundance,CDR3nt,CDR3aa
TRBV27,TRBJ2-5,TRBD2,NA,TGTGCCAGCAGTTCCCGGACTAGCGGGAGGGTGGGGGAGACCCAGTACTTC,CASSSRTSGRVGETQYF
TRBV7-9,TRBJ2-1,TRBD2,few,TGTGCCAGCAGCCCTAGCGGGGGGGCGGGTGAGCAGTTCTTC,CASSPSGGAGEQFF
TRBV7-2,TRBJ2-7,NA,NA,TGTGCCAGCAGTTTACTAGAACGGTCTTCCTACGAGCAGTACTTC,CASSLLERSSYEQYF
TRBV5-4,TRBJ2-5,NA,few,TGTGCCAGCAGGGAAAACCGGGGTTACCAAGAGACCCAGTACTTC,CASRENRGYQETQYF
TRBV6-6,TRBJ1-6,NA,NA,TGTGCCAGCAGGGCGGGTGGAAATAATTCACCCCTCCACTTT,CASRAGGNNSPLHF
TRBV5-4,TRBJ2-1,NA,few,TGTGCCAGCAGCTTGGCTCGGGGGGCCGTACACAATGAGCAGTTCTTC,CASSLARGAVHNEQFF
TRBV5-4,TRBJ2-1,NA,few,TGTGCCAGCAGCCAAGAATCGATTGGGGGCAGCGGGTTCTTC,CASSQESIGGSGFF
TRBV7-2,TRBJ2-4,TRBD1,many,TGTGCCAGCAGCTACGGACAGGGGACGTACATTCAGTACTTC,CASSYGQGTYIQYF
TRBV7-9,TRBJ1-4,TRBD1,NA,TGTGCCAGCAGCTTAGCGCTGGGACAGGGCCTACAAAGCGGAAAACTGTTTTTT,CASSLALGQGLQSGKLFF
TRBV18,TRBJ2-1,TRBD2,few,TGTGCCAGCTCAAGACTAGCGGGGGGGCCTACCAATGAGCAGTTCTTC,CASSRLAGGPTNEQFF
TRBV5-4,TRBJ1-1,NA,NA,TGTGCCAGCACCCCCCGGGGAGGAATGAACACTGAAGCTTTCTTT,CASTPRGGMNTEAFF
TRBV7-2,TRBJ2-5,TRBD2,few,TGTGCCAGCAGCTCAGGACTAGCGGGGAACCAAGAGACCCAGTACTTC,CASSSGLAGNQETQYF
TRBV4-3,TRBJ2-1,NA,NA,TGCGCCAGCAGCCAAGCGGGTCAGGGTTACAATGAGCAGTTCTTC,CASSQAGQGYNEQFF
TRBV7-2,TRBJ1-5,NA,NA,TGTGCCAGCAGCCTGGAGACCGGCAATCAGCCCCAGCATTTT,CASSLETGNQPQHF
TRBV7-9,TRBJ1-6,TRBD1,few,TGTGCCGGAGGGACAGCGAATTCACCCCTCCACTTT,CAGGTANSPLHF
TRBV19,TRBJ1-5,NA,NA,TGTGCCAGTACTGTCAGGGGACAGCCCCAGCATTTT,CASTVRGQPQHF
TRBV4-2,TRBJ1-1,NA,many,TGTGCCAGCAGCCGTCAGGGCTTTGAAGCTTTCTTT,CASSRQGFEAFF
TRBV28,TRBJ1-4,NA,few,TGTGCCAGCAGTTACAGAAATGAAAAACTGTTTTTT,CASSYRNEKLFF
TRBV7-6,TRBJ2-7,TRBD1,NA,TGTGCCAGCAGCTCGGGACAGGACTACGAGCAGTACTTC,CASSSGQDYEQYF
TRBV5-1,TRBJ2-7,NA,NA,TGCGCCAGCAGCTTCGGACAGAGCTCCTACGAGCAGTACTTC,CASSFGQSSYEQYF
TRBV28,TRBJ2-3,NA,NA,TGTGCCAGCAGTTTATTTCCCCGGGGTTCTAGCACAGATACGCAGTATTTT,CASSLFPRGSSTDTQYF
TRBV7-9,TRBJ2-7,NA,few,TGTGCCAGCAGCGGGAGCTACGAGCAGTACTTC,CASSGSYEQYF
TRBV11-2,TRBJ2-7,NA,NA,TGTGCCAGCAACTTGGGCCAGGAACCCTACGAGCAGTACTTC,CASNLGQEPYEQYF
TRBV7-3,TRBJ2-1,TRBD2,NA,TGTGCCAGCAGCTTAACAGGGCTAGGACTAGCCAATGAGCAGTTCTTC,CASSLTGLGLANEQFF
TRBV27,TRBJ2-3,NA,few,TGTGCCAGTCGGCGGGGTGATACGCAGTATTTT,CASRRGDTQYF
TRBV28,TRBJ2-3,TRBD2,few,TGTGCCAGCAGTTTATCTAGCGGGGAGGATACGCAGTATTTT,CASSLSSGEDTQYF
TRBV5-1,TRBJ2-7,NA,few,TGCGCCAGCAGCTTGGAATACAGGTTACGCTACGAGCAGTACTTC,CASSLEYRLRYEQYF
TRBV19,TRBJ2-5,NA,NA,TGTGCCAGTAGTCCCGCCCGGTGGTACCAAGAGACCCAGTACTTC,CASSPARWYQETQYF